The sequence of this TCR beta chain was determined in a study of blood T cell repertoires in COVID-19 (TCRdb year 2020). Regarding the complete study: Samples from collaborators originated in the United States, Italy and Spain and spanned both the acute and convalescent phases of COVID-19. The material from the prospective study consisted of cDNA or gDNA derived from T cells, B-cell-depleted T cells, or PBMCs. The dataset comprised deeply sampled blood TCRbeta repertoires from subjects exposed to, actively infected with, or recovered from COVID-19. A freely available public database, intended as a resource for researchers studying the immune response to SARS-CoV-2, is where the repertoires were released. Samples came from the ongoing ImmuneRACE study (first 160 participants) plus 1,254 subjects from 6 global collaborators. Sample metadata almost always included a de-identified subject ID, COVID-19 status, age in years and sex. Where available, HLA class I and class II types were obtained from metadata supplied by the sample provider rather than from assay-based typing. Points the paper makes about the study in general: The amount of clinical and demographic metadata varied by source and participant and was provided uncurated.

TCRbeta CDR3 regions were amplified from genomic DNA by means of the immunoSEQ Assay, a bias-controlled multiplex PCR. As for the original processing: Nucleated cell counts per sample were estimated from amplification of reference gene primers within the assay. To quantify the absolute abundance of each unique TCRbeta CDR3 rearrangement, sequence reads were collapsed and filtered. For each sample, productive Simpson clonality was calculated as the square root of Simpson's diversity index across productive rearrangements. Entries here come from immuneACCESS through TCRdb and include only in-frame sequences with V and J called. Some clones fail to appear in such tables; in the studies checked, an unresolved V gene covers under half of the shortfall, and the cause of the remainder is unknown. V and J calls and clone size are given by that table; D and trimming were obtained from the DNA. This sample comprises 100,000 to 150,000 clones, around 88% of them detected only once. The top ten hold about 5.7% of the sample.

Germline trimming: 1 base from V, 6 bases from J; junction bases outside gene matches: 8. The CDR3 starts with the cysteine, ends with the phenylalanine, and has 16 residues. Only the CDR3 region is kept as DNA, spanning 48 bases read in frame from base 1. CDR1 and CDR2 are read off the germline V gene (reference sequence) as LGHDT and YNNKEL. The collaborating institutions used their own protocols to collect whole blood in K2EDTA tubes. For TCRbeta analysis, collaborator samples were shipped as frozen whole blood, as isolated PBMCs, or as DNA extracted from either sample type. About this clone itself: Its recognized antigen is unknown. No much larger clone is present one base from it, and per-base qualities are unavailable.

The chain employs TRBV3-1 (or the pseudogene TRBV3-2) and TRBJ2-5, with 10 middle bases fitting TRBD2. The specimen sequenced was peripheral blood. The sequence was obtained from a human donor in a cohort sampled during active COVID-19. For the CDR3, the sequence is CASSQGVLAGLKTQYF. The DNA reads as follows: TGTGCCAGCAGCCAAGGGGTACTAGCGGGACTCAAGACCCAGTACTTC.